A single T cell receptor beta chain is shown here with its context. The CDR3 contains 16 residues. The V gene's germline CDR1 is SGHRS and CDR2 YFSETQ. Germline trimming cut 0 bases from V and 7 bases from J; bases unmatched to any gene: 8. The record originates from a study of blood T cell repertoires in COVID-19. Overall study: The samples span acute and convalescent COVID-19 from the United States, Italy and Spain. Nucleic acid was either cDNA or gDNA, and it came from T cells, B-cell-depleted T cells, or PBMCs.

In the original processing: By means of reference gene primer amplification, nucleated cell counts were estimated. Profiled with immunoSEQ multiplex PCR; TCRdb holds only in-frame clones, not every one. The V and J calls and clone size come from that table; D and trimming were worked out from the DNA. The sample carries 95,000 to 150,000 clones, over 80% recorded once. The chain recombines TRBV5-1 with TRBJ2-7, with TRBD1 matching over 12 bases. The TCR originated in a woman in her 70s with acute or convalescent COVID-19. The source material was peripheral blood. The CDR3 sequence is CASSLATGQGAGEQYF. The CDR3 coding sequence is TGCGCCAGCAGCTTGGCAACGGGACAGGGGGCAGGTGAGCAGTACTTC.